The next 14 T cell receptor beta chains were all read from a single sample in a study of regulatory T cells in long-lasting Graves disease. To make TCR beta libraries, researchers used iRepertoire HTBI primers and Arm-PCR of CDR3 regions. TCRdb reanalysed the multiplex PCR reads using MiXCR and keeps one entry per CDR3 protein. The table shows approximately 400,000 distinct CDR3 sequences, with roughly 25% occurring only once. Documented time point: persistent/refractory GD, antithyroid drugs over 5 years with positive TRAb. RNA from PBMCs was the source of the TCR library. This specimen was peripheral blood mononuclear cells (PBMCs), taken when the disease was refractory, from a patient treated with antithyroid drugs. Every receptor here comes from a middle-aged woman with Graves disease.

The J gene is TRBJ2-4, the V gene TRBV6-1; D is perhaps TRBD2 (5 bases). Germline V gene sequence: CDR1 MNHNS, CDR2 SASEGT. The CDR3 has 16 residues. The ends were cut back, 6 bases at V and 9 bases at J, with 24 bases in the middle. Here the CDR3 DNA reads TGTGCCAGCAGCCGCCGTAGGACTCCCAAAGAGGGCATTCAGTACTTC. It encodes CASSRRRTPKEGIQYF.

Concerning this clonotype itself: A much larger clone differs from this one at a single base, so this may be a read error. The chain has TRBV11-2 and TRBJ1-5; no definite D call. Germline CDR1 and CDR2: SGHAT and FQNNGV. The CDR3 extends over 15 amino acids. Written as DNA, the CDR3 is TGTGTCAGCAGCTCACAGAGCTATAGCAATCAGCCCCAGCATTTT. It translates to CVSSSQSYSNQPQHF.

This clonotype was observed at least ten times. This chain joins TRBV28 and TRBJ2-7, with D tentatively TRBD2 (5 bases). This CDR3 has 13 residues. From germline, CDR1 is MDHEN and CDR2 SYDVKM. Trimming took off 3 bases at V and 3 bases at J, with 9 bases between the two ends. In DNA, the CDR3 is TGTGCCAGCAGTTTTACCCGGGACTACGAGCAGTACTTC. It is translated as CASSFTRDYEQYF.

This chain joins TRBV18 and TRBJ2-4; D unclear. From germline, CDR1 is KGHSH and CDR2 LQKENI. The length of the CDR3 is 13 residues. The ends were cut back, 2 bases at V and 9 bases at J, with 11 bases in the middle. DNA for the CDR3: TGTGCCAGCTCACCAGCACAGAGCATCATTCAGTACTTC. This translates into CASSPAQSIIQYF.

The CDR3 coding sequence is TGTGCCAGCAGCCAAGCCGCTAGCGGCAAAAGTATCTCCTACGAGCAGTACTTC. This encodes CASSQAASGKSISYEQYF. The chain recombines TRBV28 with TRBJ2-7, with 7 bases that match TRBD2. The CDR3 loop spans 18 amino acids. Germline V CDR1 and CDR2: MDHEN, SYDVKM. V gave up 6 bases and J gave up 0 bases; unmatched junction bases: 17.

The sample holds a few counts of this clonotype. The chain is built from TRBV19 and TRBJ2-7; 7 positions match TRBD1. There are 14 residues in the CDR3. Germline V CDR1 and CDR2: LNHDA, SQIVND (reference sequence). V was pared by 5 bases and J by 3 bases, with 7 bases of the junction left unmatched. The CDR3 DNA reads TGTGCCAGTAGTCCAGGGGGAAGTGGCTACGAGCAGTACTTC. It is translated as CASSPGGSGYEQYF.

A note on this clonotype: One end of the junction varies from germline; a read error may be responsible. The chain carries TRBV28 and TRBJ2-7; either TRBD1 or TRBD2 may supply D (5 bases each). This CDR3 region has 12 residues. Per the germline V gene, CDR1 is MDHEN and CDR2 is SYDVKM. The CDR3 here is CAGSLGPYEQYF. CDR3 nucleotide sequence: TGTGCCGGCAGCTTGGGACCCTACGAGCAGTACTTC.

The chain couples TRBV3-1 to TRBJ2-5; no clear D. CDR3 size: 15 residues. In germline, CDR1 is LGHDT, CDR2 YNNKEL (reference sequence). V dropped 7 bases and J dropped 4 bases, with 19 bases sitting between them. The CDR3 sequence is CASTLGPALPETQYF. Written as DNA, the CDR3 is TGTGCCAGCACCCTCGGGCCAGCGCTTCCAGAGACCCAGTACTTC.

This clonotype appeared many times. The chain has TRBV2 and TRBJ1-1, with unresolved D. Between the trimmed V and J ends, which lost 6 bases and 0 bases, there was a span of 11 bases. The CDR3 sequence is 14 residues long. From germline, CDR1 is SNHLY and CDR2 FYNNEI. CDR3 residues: CASRASTMNTEAFF. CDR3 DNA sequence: TGTGCCAGCAGGGCTTCCACAATGAACACTGAAGCTTTCTTT.

The CDR3 spells CSAREMGRSHEAFF. The CDR3 DNA is TGCAGTGCTAGAGAGATGGGACGAAGCCATGAAGCTTTCTTT. The gene calls are TRBV20-1 and TRBJ1-1; weak D call: TRBD1 (5 bases). Germline V gene sequence: CDR1 DFQATT, CDR2 SNEGSKA (reference sequence). This CDR3 spans 14 amino acids. Between the trimmed V and J ends, which lost 0 bases and 7 bases, there was a span of 15 bases.

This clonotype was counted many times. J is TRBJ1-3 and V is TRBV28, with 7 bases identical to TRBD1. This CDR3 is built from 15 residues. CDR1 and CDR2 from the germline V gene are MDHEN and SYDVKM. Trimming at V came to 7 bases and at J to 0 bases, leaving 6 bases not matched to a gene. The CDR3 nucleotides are TGTGCCAGCATGATGGGGACAGCCTCTGGAAACACCATATATTTT. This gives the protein CASMMGTASGNTIYF.

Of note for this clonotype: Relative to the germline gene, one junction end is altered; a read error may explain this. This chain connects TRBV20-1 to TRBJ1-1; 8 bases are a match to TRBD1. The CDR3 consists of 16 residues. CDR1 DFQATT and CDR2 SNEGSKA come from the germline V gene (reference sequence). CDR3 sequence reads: CSLGGQDRNLNTEASF. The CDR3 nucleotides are TGCAGTCTCGGGGGACAGGACCGGAATCTGAACACTGAAGCTTCCTTT.

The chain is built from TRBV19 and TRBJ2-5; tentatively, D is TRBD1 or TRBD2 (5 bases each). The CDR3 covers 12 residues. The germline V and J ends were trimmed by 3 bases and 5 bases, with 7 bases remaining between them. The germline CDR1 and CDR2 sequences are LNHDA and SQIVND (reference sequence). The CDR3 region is CASSIEGETQYF. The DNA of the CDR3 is TGTGCCAGTAGTATTGAGGGGGAGACCCAGTACTTC.

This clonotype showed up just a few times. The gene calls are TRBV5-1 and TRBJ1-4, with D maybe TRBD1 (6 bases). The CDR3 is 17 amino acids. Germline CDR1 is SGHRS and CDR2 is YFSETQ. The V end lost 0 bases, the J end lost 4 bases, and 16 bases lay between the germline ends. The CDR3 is CASSLAPEGGINEKLFF. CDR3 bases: TGCGCCAGCAGCTTGGCCCCTGAGGGGGGAATTAATGAAAAACTGTTTTTT.